This T cell receptor (beta chain) appears in the sequencing data of a study of cytomegalovirus exposure and HLA in healthy donors. Broader study findings: CMV serostatus alone was available as immune exposure information. At a 0.05 false discovery rate, a later analysis found some 17,000 TCR beta sequences to be associated with HLA alleles.

Healthy bone marrow donors supplied every sample. Primers included in the PCR were 60 Vbeta and 13 Jbeta primers. Measured with immunoSEQ multiplex PCR; TCRdb has only the in-frame clones, and not every one. The sample contains about 150,000 clones, approximately 70% of which appear only once. V shed 5 bases and J shed 12 bases, with 13 bases lying between them. In germline, CDR1 is MDHEN, CDR2 SYDVKM. The CDR3 runs 11 residues. Notes on this clone: Its target is unknown.

Sequencing input: PBMCs. This chain joins TRBV28 and TRBJ1-1; tentatively, D is TRBD1 (5 bases). The source is a woman between 18 and 29 years old in good health and CMV-seropositive. The CDR3 sequence is CASSGGVSSFF. CDR3 DNA: TGTGCCAGCAGTGGGGGGGTGAGCTCTTTCTTT.